This T cell receptor beta chain was recorded in a study of cytomegalovirus exposure and HLA in healthy donors. Looking at the study overall: The platform used for the roughly 130 validation repertoires matched that of the roughly 670 first-cohort repertoires, a later analysis reported. Study-wide results and caveats: High specificity and sensitivity for cytomegalovirus status were reported for the classifier. A list of about 180 TCR beta chains associated with cytomegalovirus was given.

In the case of this clone: Its antigen is unidentified.

The length of the CDR3 is 15 residues. Trimming pared 4 bases from V and 2 bases from J, leaving 14 bases between. Germline V lookup: CDR1 SGHAT, CDR2 FQNNGV. A 120-subject validation cohort, separate from the approximately 610-subject first cohort, supplied the donors. The protocol was immunoSEQ multiplex PCR, while the TCRdb copy is restricted to in-frame clones and leaves out a portion. The table shows roughly 120,000 clones, with 85% to 90% occurring only once. The receptor was derived from a woman aged 25 to 39 in good health and CMV-seronegative. The chain employs TRBV11-2 and TRBJ1-2; D gene ambiguous. Sequencing input: PBMCs. CDR3 region: CASSSIRRSNYGYTF. CDR3 coding DNA: TGTGCCAGCAGCTCCATCCGTCGGAGCAACTATGGCTACACCTTC.